This record concerns one T cell receptor beta chain sequence. The data belong to a study of blood T cell repertoires in COVID-19. Background on the study: The origin of the acute and convalescent COVID-19 samples was the United States, Italy and Spain. PBMCs, B-cell-depleted T cells, or T cells provided the cDNA or gDNA that made up the material.

Germline loops: CDR1 MGHRA, CDR2 YSYEKL. V gave up 1 base and J gave up 0 bases; unmatched junction bases: 11. The length of the CDR3 is 19 residues. Methods used by the authors: Reference gene primer amplification gave nucleated cell count estimates. Libraries were prepared by immunoSEQ multiplex PCR; TCRdb keeps only in-frame clonotypes and omits some of them. The V and J calls and clone size were taken over from that table, and D and trimming were inferred from the DNA. The table has approximately 170,000 clones, around 85% seen once. The chain uses TRBV4-1 and TRBJ1-1; 10 bases map to TRBD1. This sequence originates from a man aged 55 to 70 who had recovered from COVID-19. Specimen: peripheral blood. The CDR3 DNA sequence: TGCGCCAGCAGCCAAGGGCCCTATGACAGGGGGCGCTTGAACACTGAAGCTTTCTTT. This sequence encodes CASSQGPYDRGRLNTEAFF.